The 15 T cell receptor beta chains listed next were all sequenced from one sample in a study of Ad26.COV2.S vaccination and SARS-CoV-2 variants. Here immunoSEQ multiplex PCR was the method, and the copy in TCRdb shows in-frame clones only, minus some. The sample records over 450,000 clones, 80% to 90% being singletons. Specified treatment: around 19 received Ad26.COV2.S at low or high dose, single or two shots; a few received placebo; per-sample allocation not given. Day 63 after the first injection of vaccine or placebo was the sampling time. The specimen comprised peripheral blood, sampled in a trial of Ad26.COV2.S vaccine versus placebo. The receptors stem from a person aged 18-60 years who received the Ad26.COV2.S COVID-19 vaccine or a placebo.

This clone has just a few counts. In DNA form, the CDR3 reads TGTGCCACCAGTGGGACAGGGAGGGAGCCCCAGCATTTT. It specifies CATSGTGREPQHF. The gene calls are TRBV24-1 and TRBJ1-5; TRBD1 agrees at 8 bases. CDR1 is KGHDR and CDR2 is SFDVKD in the germline V gene. The CDR3 totals 13 residues. The ends lost 5 bases at V and 8 bases at J; junction bases unmatched: 4.

V and J are TRBV7-2 and TRBJ1-1; D is unclear. The V and J ends lost 4 bases and 7 bases respectively, with 13 bases between them. In germline, CDR1 is SGHTA, CDR2 FQGNSA. The CDR3 length is 13 residues. The DNA of the CDR3 is TGTGCCAGCAGCTCCCAGACGGGGAGTGAAGCTTTCTTT. It specifies CASSSQTGSEAFF.

The chain employs TRBV28 and TRBJ1-6; D is perhaps TRBD1 (5 bases). With 6 bases removed from V and 0 bases from J, the gap between germline ends came to 15 bases. Germline-derived CDR1 and CDR2 are MDHEN and SYDVKM. The CDR3 has 17 residues. The CDR3 DNA follows: TGTGCCAGCAGCCCTAGACAGCAGAGCTCCTATAATTCACCCCTCCACTTT. This sequence encodes CASSPRQQSSYNSPLHF.

The chain combines TRBV11-2 with TRBJ2-1; 11 bases align to TRBD2. This CDR3 has 18 residues. Trimming took 0 bases from V and 5 from J; bases not matched to a gene: 9. Germline-derived CDR1 and CDR2 are SGHAT and FQNNGV. This chain's CDR3 is CASSLDLLAGGSNNEQFF. CDR3 nucleotide sequence: TGTGCCAGCAGCTTAGACCTCTTAGCGGGAGGGTCCAACAATGAGCAGTTCTTC.

This sequence joins TRBV3-1 (or the pseudogene TRBV3-2) and TRBJ2-6; TRBD1 matches 9 bases. V lost 1 base, J lost 4 bases, and 17 bases stayed unmatched. This CDR3 comprises 21 residues. Germline CDR1 LGHDT, CDR2 YNNKEL (reference sequence). The CDR3 DNA follows: TGTGCCAGCAGCCAAGTCGGCAAAGGGGGACAGGGCTTTCTCGGGGCCAACGTCCTGACTTTC. Its protein is CASSQVGKGGQGFLGANVLTF.

CDR3 DNA: TGTGCCACCAGTGATTCAAATTTCGGGACTAGCGGGGGCCACACCGGGGAGCTGTTTTTT. It is translated as CATSDSNFGTSGGHTGELFF. This chain uses TRBV24-1 with TRBJ2-2; 14 bases align to TRBD2. Germline V gene lookup returns CDR1 KGHDR and CDR2 SFDVKD. The CDR3 contains 20 residues. Trimming took 2 bases from V and 3 from J; bases not matched to a gene: 10.

The rearrangement uses TRBV27 and TRBJ2-7; 9 nucleotides match TRBD2. The V and J ends lost 6 bases and 6 bases, in that order; junction bases with no gene match: 6. Germline CDR1 is MNHEY and CDR2 is SMNVEV (reference sequence). CDR3 size: 13 residues. CDR3 bases: TGTGCCAGCAGGGATGGGACTAGCACCGAGCAGTACTTC. As protein: CASRDGTSTEQYF.

The J gene is TRBJ2-1, the V gene TRBV23-1, with 13 nucleotides matching TRBD2. TRBV23-1 is noted as an ORF with a role that remains uncertain. Germline trimming cut 3 bases from V and 2 bases from J; bases unmatched to any gene: 4. The CDR3 length is 17 residues. In DNA, the CDR3 is TGCGCCAGCAGTCACTGGACTAGCGGGAGTCCCTACAATGAGCAGTTCTTC. Protein product: CASSHWTSGSPYNEQFF.

The chain has TRBV5-4 and TRBJ1-4; 7 bases match TRBD1. With 5 bases clipped from V and 5 bases from J, the junction kept 9 bases outside the gene matches. This CDR3 region has 15 residues. The germline V gene has CDR1 SGHNT and CDR2 YYREEE (reference sequence). The CDR3 bases are TGTGCCAGCAGGTCCCAACTGACAGGGAATGAAAAACTGTTTTTT. Translation: CASRSQLTGNEKLFF.

This chain joins TRBV4-2 and TRBJ2-2; TRBD2 matches 7 bases. The CDR3 contains 17 residues. The J segment lost 6 bases and the V segment lost 0 bases, leaving 10 bases of the junction unmatched. Germline V gene sequence: CDR1 LGHNA, CDR2 YNFKEQ. In nucleotides, the CDR3 is TGTGCCAGCAGCCAAGATCCAGCGGGGTTTAGGGCCGGGGAGCTGTTTTTT. It is translated as CASSQDPAGFRAGELFF.

The chain carries TRBV18 and TRBJ2-5, with a tentative D call TRBD2 (6 bases). CDR1 is KGHSH, CDR2 LQKENI, per germline. The CDR3 runs 15 residues. The V end was cut by 2 bases, the J end by 0 bases, with 10 bases between. The CDR3 reads CASSPSPGDQETQYF. In nucleotides, the CDR3 is TGTGCCAGCTCACCATCCCCGGGGGACCAAGAGACCCAGTACTTC.

This clone has just a few counts. The V call is TRBV27, the J call TRBJ2-7; TRBD1 matches at 7 bases. There are 14 residues in the CDR3. Germline CDR1 MNHEY, CDR2 SMNVEV (reference sequence). The V and J ends lost 6 bases and 3 bases, in that order; junction bases with no gene match: 8. Written as DNA, the CDR3 is TGTGCCAGCAGACCCCGGACAGGCGGCTACGAGCAGTACTTC. It translates to CASRPRTGGYEQYF.

The CDR3 loop reads CASSSLYSGTSGRNEQFF. The DNA of the CDR3 is TGTGCCAGCAGTTCATTATACTCTGGGACTAGCGGGAGGAATGAGCAGTTCTTC. The chain carries TRBV27 and TRBJ2-1; 15 positions match TRBD2. CDR1 and CDR2 from the germline V gene are MNHEY and SMNVEV (reference sequence). The V segment lost 4 bases and the J segment 7 bases; nucleotides outside the gene matches: 11. This CDR3 comprises 18 residues.

The rearrangement uses TRBV5-1 and TRBJ1-4, with 8 positions matching TRBD1. This CDR3 contains 17 residues. The V gene end was trimmed by 4 bases and the J gene end by 4 bases; junction bases not matched to a gene: 12. CDR1 and CDR2 (germline): SGHRS, YFSETQ. This CDR3 reads CASSLALGQGNNEKLFF. The CDR3 DNA reads as TGCGCCAGCAGCCTGGCACTCGGACAGGGTAATAATGAAAAACTGTTTTTT. Variable domain in full (rest from reference TRBV5-1 and TRBJ1-4): KAGVTQTPRYLIKTRGQQVTLSCSPISGHRSVSWYQQTPGQGLQFLFEYFSETQRNKGNFPGRFSGRQFSNSRSEMNVSTLELGDSALYLCASSLALGQGNNEKLFFGSGTQLSVL.

This chain uses TRBV19 with TRBJ1-2; unclear D gene. Germline CDR1 and CDR2: LNHDA and SQIVND (reference sequence). The CDR3 spans 14 residues. Trimming cost V 5 bases and J 0 bases, with 10 bases left between them. The CDR3 nucleotides are TGTGCCAGTAGTCTCAAAATCTCTAACTATGGCTACACCTTC. Its translation is CASSLKISNYGYTF.